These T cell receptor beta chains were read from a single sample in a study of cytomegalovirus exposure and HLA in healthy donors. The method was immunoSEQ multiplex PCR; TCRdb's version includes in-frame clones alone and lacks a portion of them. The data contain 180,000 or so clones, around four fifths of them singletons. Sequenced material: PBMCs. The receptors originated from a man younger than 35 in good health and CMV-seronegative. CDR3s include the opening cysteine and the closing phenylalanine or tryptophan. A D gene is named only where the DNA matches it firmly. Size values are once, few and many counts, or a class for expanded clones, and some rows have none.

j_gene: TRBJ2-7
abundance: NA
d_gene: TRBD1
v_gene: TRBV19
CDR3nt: TGTGCCAGTAGTACCCAGACAGGGGGGCTCTACGAGCAGTACTTC
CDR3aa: CASSTQTGGLYEQYF

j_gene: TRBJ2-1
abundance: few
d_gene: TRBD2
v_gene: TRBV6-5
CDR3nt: TGTGCCAGCAGCCTAGCGGCAGCCTACAATGAGCAGTTCTTC
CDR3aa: CASSLAAAYNEQFF

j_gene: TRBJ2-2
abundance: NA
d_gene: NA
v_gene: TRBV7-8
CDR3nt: TGTGCCAGCAGCATTTTACAGGGAAACACCGGGGAGCTGTTTTTT
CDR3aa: CASSILQGNTGELFF

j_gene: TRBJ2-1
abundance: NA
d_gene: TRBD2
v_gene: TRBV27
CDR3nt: TGTGCCAGCAGTTTACCCGGGACTAGCGTTTACAATGAGCAGTTCTTC
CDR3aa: CASSLPGTSVYNEQFF

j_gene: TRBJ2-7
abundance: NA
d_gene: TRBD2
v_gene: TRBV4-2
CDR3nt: TGTGCCAGCAGCCCAGCGGGACTAGTAGGGTACGAGCAGTACTTC
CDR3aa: CASSPAGLVGYEQYF

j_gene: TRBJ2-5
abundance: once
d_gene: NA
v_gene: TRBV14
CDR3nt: TGTGCCAGCAGCCAAGACAGCGGTACCGTAGTTACCCCCCAGTACTTC
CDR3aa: CASSQDSGTVVTPQYF

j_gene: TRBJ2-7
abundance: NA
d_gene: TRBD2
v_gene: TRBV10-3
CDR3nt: TGTGCCATCAGCCTGGGACTAGCGGGAGAGGCTTACGAGCAGTACTTC
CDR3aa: CAISLGLAGEAYEQYF

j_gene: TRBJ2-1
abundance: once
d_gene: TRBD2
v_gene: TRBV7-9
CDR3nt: TGTGCCAGCAGTTTCGGGACTAGCGACTACAATGAGCAGTTCTTC
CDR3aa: CASSFGTSDYNEQFF

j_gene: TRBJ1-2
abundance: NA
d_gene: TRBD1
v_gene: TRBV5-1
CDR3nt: TGCGCCAGCAGCTTGGGATCAGGGGGCCCGGGCTACACCTTC
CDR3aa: CASSLGSGGPGYTF

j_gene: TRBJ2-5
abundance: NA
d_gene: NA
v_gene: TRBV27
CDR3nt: TGTGCCAGCAGCTCTCACGGGGGGCCGAAGACCCAGTACTTC
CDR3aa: CASSSHGGPKTQYF

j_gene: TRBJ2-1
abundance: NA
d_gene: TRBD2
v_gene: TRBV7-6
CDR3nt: TGTGCCAGCAGCCCCTCGGGACTAGCGGGGGGGTACAATGAGCAGTTCTTC
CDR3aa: CASSPSGLAGGYNEQFF

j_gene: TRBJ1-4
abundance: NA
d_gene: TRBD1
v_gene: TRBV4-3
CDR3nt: TGCGCCAGCAGCCAAATCCAGCCCGGGACAGGTAATACCGTCCGTGAAAAACTGTTTTTT
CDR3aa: CASSQIQPGTGNTVREKLFF

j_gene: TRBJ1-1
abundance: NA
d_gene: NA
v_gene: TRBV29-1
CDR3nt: TGCAGCCATAAGGTCGAGGCCCAAAGTGAAGCTTTCTTT
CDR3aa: CSHKVEAQSEAFF

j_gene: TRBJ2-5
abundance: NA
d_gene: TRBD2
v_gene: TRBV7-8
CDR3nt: TGTGCCAGCAGCTTATTTCTTTCGTCCGCACTAGCGGGAGAAGAAAAAGTGGAGACCCAGTACTTC
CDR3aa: CASSLFLSSALAGEEKVETQYF

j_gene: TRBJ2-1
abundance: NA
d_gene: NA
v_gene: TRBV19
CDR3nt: TGTGCCAGTAGTATCTCAGGGTACTCCTACAATGAGCAGTTCTTC
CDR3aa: CASSISGYSYNEQFF

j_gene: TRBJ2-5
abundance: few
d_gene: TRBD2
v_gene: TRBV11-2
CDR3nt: TGTGCCAGCAGCCGGGGGGGAGAGACCCAGTACTTC
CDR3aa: CASSRGGETQYF

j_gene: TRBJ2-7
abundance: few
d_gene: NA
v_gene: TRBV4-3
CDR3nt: TGCGCCAGCAGCCACCCCAGCGTCCCCTACGAGCAGTACTTC
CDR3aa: CASSHPSVPYEQYF

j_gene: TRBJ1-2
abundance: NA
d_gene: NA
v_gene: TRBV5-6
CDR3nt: TGTGCCAGCCGCTACACAGGGTCGGATGGCTACACCTTC
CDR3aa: CASRYTGSDGYTF

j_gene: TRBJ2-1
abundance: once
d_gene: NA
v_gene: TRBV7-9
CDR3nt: TGTGCCATCGACCACCCCACCGGGAGAGAGCAGTTCTTC
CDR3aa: CAIDHPTGREQFF

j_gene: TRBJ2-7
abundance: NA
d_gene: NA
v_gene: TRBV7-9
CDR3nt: TGTGCCAGCAGCTTACTAGGGACTGGCGGCTCCGAGCAGTACTTC
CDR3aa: CASSLLGTGGSEQYF

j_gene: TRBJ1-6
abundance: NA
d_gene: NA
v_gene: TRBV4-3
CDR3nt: TGCGCCAGCAGCCATTCCGACGGGGGGAGTTCACCCCTCCACTTT
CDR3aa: CASSHSDGGSSPLHF

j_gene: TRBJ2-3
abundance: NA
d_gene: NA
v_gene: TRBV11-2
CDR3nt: TGTGCCAGCAGCTTATGGGGACTCCGCACAGATACGCAGTATTTT
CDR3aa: CASSLWGLRTDTQYF

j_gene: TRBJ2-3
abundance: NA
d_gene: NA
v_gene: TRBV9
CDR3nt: TGTGCCAGCAGCGTAAGGGGGGGGACGCCTAGCACAGATACGCAGTATTTT
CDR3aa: CASSVRGGTPSTDTQYF

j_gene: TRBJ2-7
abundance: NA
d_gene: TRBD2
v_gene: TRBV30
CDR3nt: TGTGCCTGGCGCCGGGCGGGACTAGCGGGAGGGCTCGACGAGCAGTACTTC
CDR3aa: CAWRRAGLAGGLDEQYF

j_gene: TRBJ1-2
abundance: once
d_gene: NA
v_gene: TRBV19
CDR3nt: TGTGCCAGTATTGGAAAGGGAGGGGTTTCTGGTGGCTACACCTTC
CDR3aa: CASIGKGGVSGGYTF

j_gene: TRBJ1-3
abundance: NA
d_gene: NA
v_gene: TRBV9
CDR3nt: TGTGCCAGCAGCGCAGAGGGAGGTCGTGGAAACACCATATATTTT
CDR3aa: CASSAEGGRGNTIYF

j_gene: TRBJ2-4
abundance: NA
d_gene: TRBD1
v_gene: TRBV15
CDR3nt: TGTGCCACCAGCGGGGACAGGGGAAACATTCAGTACTTC
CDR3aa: CATSGDRGNIQYF

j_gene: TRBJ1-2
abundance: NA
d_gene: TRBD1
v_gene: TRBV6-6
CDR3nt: TGTGCCAGCAGTGAGGGACAGGGGGTCTATGGCTACACCTTC
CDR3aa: CASSEGQGVYGYTF

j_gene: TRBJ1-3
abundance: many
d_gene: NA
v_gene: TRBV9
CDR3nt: TGTGCCAGCAGCGTAGAGGGGATCTCTGGAAACACCATATATTTT
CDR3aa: CASSVEGISGNTIYF

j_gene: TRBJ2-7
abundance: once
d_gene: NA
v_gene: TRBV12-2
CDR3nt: TGTGCAAGTCGCCCAACCTCCCGGGCGGGGCAGTACTTC
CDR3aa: CASRPTSRAGQYF

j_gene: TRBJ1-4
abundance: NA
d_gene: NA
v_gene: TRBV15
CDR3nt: TGTGCCACCAGCAGAGGGGTCCGAACGGGAAATGAAAAACTGTTTTTT
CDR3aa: CATSRGVRTGNEKLFF

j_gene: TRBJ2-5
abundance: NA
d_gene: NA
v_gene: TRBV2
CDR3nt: TGTGCCAGCAGAGCGGGCGGGGAGACCCAGTACTTC
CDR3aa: CASRAGGETQYF

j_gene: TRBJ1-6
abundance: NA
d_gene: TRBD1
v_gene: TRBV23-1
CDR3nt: TGCGCCAGCAGTCAATCATCAGGGGGCCGGAGCTCCTATAATTCACCCCTCCACTTT
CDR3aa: CASSQSSGGRSSYNSPLHF

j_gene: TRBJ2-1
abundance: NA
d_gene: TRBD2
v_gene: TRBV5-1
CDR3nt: TGCGCCAGCAGCCTACTACTAGCGGGGGGGCGGGGGGAGCAGTTCTTC
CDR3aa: CASSLLLAGGRGEQFF

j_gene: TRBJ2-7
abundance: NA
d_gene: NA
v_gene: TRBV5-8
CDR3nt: TGTGCCAGCCCATCCGCGACAGGTTTCTCCTACGAGCAGTACTTC
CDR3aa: CASPSATGFSYEQYF

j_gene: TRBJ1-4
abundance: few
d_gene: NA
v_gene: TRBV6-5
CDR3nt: TGTGCCAGCAGCCTAAAGGGCAGGGCTAATGAAAAACTGTTTTTT
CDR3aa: CASSLKGRANEKLFF

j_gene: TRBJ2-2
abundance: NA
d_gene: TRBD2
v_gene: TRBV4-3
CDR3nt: TGCGCCAGCAGCCAAGATCCCCCTAGCGGGGAAAACGGGGAGCTGTTTTTT
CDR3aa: CASSQDPPSGENGELFF

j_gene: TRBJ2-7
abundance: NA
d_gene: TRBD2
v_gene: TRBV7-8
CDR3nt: TGTGCCAGCAGCCCAGCCTGGGACTATAGCTCCTACGAGCAGTACTTC
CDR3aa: CASSPAWDYSSYEQYF

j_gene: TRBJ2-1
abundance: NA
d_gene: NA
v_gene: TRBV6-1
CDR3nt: TGTGCCAGCCGCAGGGTTCACGATGAGCAGTTCTTC
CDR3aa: CASRRVHDEQFF

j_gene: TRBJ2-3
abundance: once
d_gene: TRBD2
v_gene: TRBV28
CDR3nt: TGTGCCAGCAGAACTAGCGGGAGGGCTGGAGATACGCAGTATTTT
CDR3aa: CASRTSGRAGDTQYF

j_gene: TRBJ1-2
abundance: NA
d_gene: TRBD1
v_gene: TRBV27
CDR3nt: TGTGCCAGCAGTAATCGCCTAACAGGGGACTATGGCTACACCTTC
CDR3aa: CASSNRLTGDYGYTF

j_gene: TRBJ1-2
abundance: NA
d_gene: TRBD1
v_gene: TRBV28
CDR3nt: TGTGCCAGTAGCCTAACTCGGACAGGGGGCGAAAGCTATGGCTACACCTTC
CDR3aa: CASSLTRTGGESYGYTF

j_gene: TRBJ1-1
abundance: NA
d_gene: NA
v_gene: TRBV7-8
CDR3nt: TGTGCCAGCAGCGGTCCAGGGGAGACAGTTACTGAAGCTTTCTTT
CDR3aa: CASSGPGETVTEAFF

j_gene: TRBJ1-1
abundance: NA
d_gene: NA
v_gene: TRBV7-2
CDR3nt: TGTGCCAGCAGCTTCTACGGGAGGATGAACACTGAAGCTTTCTTT
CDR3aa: CASSFYGRMNTEAFF

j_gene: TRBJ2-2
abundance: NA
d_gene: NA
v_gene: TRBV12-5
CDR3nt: TGTGCTAGTAACCCTGACGCGGCGAACACCGGGGAGCTGTTTTTT
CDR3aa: CASNPDAANTGELFF

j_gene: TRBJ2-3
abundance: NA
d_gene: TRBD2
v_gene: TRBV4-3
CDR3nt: TGCGCCAGCAGCCAACCTAGCGGGGGGGCCTTAGGAGATACGCAGTATTTT
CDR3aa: CASSQPSGGALGDTQYF

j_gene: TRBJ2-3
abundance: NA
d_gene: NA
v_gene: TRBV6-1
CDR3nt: TGTGCCAGCAGTCTCCGGGGGTTCCAAGATACGCAGTATTTT
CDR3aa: CASSLRGFQDTQYF

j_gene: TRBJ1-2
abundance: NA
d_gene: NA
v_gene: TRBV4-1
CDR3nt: TGCGCCAGCAGCCAACTGGGCCTCTACTATGGCTACACCTTC
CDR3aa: CASSQLGLYYGYTF